This T cell receptor (beta chain) emerged from a study of blood T cell repertoires in COVID-19. The overall study: PBMCs, B-cell-depleted T cells, or T cells provided the cDNA or gDNA that made up the material.

The data were produced by immunoSEQ multiplex PCR, yet TCRdb's version contains in-frame clones alone and is incomplete. Of 300,000 to 450,000 clones in the sample, approximately 89% were seen once. CDR3 length: 14 residues. V dropped 3 bases and J dropped 3 bases, with 12 bases sitting between them. CDR1 and CDR2 from the germline V gene are LGHNA and YNFKEQ. V usage is TRBV4-2 and J usage is TRBJ2-7; D perhaps matches TRBD2 (5 bases). Material for sequencing was peripheral blood. The origin of this receptor is a woman aged 60-70 years with COVID-19, enrolled during active disease. The CDR3 DNA is TGTGCCAGCAGCCAGGCAGAGGGCCGCTACGAGCAGTACTTC. Translation: CASSQAEGRYEQYF.